This TCR beta chain was recovered during a study of blood T cell repertoires in COVID-19. Study-level background: Whether acute or convalescent, the COVID-19 samples came from the United States, Italy and Spain. PBMCs, B-cell-depleted T cells, or T cells were the source of the cDNA or gDNA that made up the material.

Per the study methods: Amplification of reference gene primers was used by the study to estimate nucleated cell counts. Assay used: immunoSEQ multiplex PCR; TCRdb lists only in-frame clones, some missing. The V and J calls and clone size were taken over from that table, and D and trimming were inferred from the DNA. The data show about 250,000 clones, around 86% seen once. Sequenced sample: peripheral blood. This clonotype originated in a woman in her twenties or thirties with active or convalescent COVID-19.

The CDR3 loop is CASSLEVSLRDSEAFF. The CDR3 coding sequence is TGTGCCAGCAGCTTGGAGGTGTCTTTAAGGGACTCTGAAGCTTTCTTT. The V and J genes are TRBV5-5 and TRBJ1-1; a possible D gene is TRBD1 (5 bases). From germline, CDR1 is SGHKS and CDR2 YYEKEE (reference sequence). Trimming took off 0 bases at V and 6 bases at J, with 18 bases between the two ends. This CDR3 spans 16 amino acids.